The clone carrying this T cell receptor beta chain occurred many times. The target antigen is unknown. Profiling that covered TCR beta VDJ and CDR3 relied on genomic DNA as its template. From the reads, TCRdb called clonotypes with MiXCR, one entry per CDR3 protein. The table records around 150,000 distinct CDR3 sequences, more than 35% of them present only once. The record originates from a study of CD8+CD57+ T cells in acquired aplastic anemia. Study at large: DNA recovered from sorted CD4+ and CD8+ cells had a mean of around 3.3 ug. The study, taken as a whole, reports: Researchers report that some 31 CD8+ CDR3 sequences appeared in both patients and controls.

The CDR3 runs 14 residues. CDR1 is KGHDR, CDR2 SFDVKD, per germline. V lost 1 base and J 7 bases, leaving 12 bases between the germline ends. Specimen: sorted CD4+, CD8+, or CD8+CD57+ T cells (not recorded which) from PBMCs. This chain uses TRBV24-1 with TRBJ1-2; D unclear. The clonotype was recovered from a human donor in good health, serving as a control. The CDR3 coding sequence is TGTGCCACCAGTGATTTCTCCGGGATCGGTGGCTACACCTTC. Residues: CATSDFSGIGGYTF.